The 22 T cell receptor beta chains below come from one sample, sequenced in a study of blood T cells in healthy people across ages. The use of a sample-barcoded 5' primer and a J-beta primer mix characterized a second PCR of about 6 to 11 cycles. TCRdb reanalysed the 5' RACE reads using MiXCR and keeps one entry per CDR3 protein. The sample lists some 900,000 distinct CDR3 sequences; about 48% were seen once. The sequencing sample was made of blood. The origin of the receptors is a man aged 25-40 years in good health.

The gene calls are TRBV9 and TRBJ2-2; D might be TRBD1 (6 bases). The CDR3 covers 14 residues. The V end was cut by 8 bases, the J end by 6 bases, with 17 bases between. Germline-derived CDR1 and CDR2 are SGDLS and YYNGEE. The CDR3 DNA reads TGTGCCAGTGGGCAAACAGGGCCTGCCGGGGAGCTGTTTTTT. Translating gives CASGQTGPAGELFF. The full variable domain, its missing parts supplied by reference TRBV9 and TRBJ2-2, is DSGVTQTPKHLITATGQRVTLRCSPRSGDLSVYWYQQSLDQGLQFLIQYYNGEERAKGNILERFSAQQFPDLHSELNLSSLELGDSALYFCASGQTGPAGELFFGEGSRLTVL.

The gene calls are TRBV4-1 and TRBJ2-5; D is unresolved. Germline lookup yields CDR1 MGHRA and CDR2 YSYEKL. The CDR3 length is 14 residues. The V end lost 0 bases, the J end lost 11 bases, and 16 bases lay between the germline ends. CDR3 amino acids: CASSQEYRNNEQYF. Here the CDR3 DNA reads TGCGCCAGCAGCCAAGAGTACCGGAACAATGAGCAGTACTTC.

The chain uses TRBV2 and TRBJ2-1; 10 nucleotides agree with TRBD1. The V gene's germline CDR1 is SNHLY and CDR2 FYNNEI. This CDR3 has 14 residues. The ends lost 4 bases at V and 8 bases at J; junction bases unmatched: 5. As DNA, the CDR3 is TGTGCCAGCAGTGTGGGACAGGGGAGGGATGAGCAGTTCTTC. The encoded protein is CASSVGQGRDEQFF.

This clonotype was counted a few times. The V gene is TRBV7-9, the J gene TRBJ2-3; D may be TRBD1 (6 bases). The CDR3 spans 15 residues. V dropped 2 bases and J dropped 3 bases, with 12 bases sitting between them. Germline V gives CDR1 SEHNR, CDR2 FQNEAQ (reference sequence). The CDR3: CASSLRDTLTDTQYF. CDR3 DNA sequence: TGTGCCAGCAGCTTAAGGGACACTCTGACAGATACGCAGTATTTT.

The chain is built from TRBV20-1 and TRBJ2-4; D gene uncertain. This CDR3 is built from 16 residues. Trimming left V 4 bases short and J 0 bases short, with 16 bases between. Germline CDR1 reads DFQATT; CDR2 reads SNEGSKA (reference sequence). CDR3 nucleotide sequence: TGCAGTGCTACCCGACTGGTACCCATAGCCAAAAACATTCAGTACTTC. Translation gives CSATRLVPIAKNIQYF.

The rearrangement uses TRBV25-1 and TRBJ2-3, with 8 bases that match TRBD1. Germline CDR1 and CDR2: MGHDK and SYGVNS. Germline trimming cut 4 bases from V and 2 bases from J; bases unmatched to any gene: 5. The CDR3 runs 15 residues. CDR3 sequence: CASSGQGKNTDTQYF. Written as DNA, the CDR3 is TGTGCCAGCAGTGGACAGGGGAAAAACACAGATACGCAGTATTTT.

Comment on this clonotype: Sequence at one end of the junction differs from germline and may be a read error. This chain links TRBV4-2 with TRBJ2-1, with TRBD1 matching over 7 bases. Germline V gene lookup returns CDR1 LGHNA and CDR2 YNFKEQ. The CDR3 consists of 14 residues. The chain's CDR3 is CASSRGTDYDEQFF. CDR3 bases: TGTGCCAGCAGCCGGGGGACAGACTACGATGAGCAGTTCTTC.

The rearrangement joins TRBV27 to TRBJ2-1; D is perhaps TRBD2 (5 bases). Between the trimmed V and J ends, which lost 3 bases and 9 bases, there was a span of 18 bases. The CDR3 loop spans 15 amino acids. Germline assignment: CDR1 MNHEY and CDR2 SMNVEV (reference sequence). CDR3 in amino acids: CASSFSGEQRGEQFF. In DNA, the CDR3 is TGTGCCAGCAGTTTTAGTGGAGAGCAACGGGGTGAGCAGTTCTTC.

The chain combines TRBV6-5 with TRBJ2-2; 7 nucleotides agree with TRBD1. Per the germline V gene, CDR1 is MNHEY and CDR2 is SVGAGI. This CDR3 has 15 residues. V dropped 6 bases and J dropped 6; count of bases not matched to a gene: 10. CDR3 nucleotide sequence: TGTGCCAGCAGCTCCGGGACAGCCAGTTCCGGGGAGCTGTTTTTT. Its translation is CASSSGTASSGELFF.

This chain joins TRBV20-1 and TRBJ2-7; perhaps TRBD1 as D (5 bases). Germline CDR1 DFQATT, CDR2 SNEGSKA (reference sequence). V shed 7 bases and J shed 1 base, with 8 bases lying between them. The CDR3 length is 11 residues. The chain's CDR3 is CSGQISYEQYF. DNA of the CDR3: TGCAGTGGACAGATTTCCTACGAGCAGTACTTC.

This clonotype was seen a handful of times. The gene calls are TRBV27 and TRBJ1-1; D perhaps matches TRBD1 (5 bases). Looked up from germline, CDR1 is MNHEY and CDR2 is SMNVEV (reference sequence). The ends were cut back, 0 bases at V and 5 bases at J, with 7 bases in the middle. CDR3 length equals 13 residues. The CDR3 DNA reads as TGTGCCAGCAGTTTATCCTGGGGGACTGAAGCTTTCTTT. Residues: CASSLSWGTEAFF.

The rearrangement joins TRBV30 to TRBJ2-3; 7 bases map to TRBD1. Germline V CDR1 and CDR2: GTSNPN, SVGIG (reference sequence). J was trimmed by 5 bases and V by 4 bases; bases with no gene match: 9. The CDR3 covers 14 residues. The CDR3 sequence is CAWKKQGIGDTQYF. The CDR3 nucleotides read TGTGCCTGGAAAAAACAGGGGATAGGAGATACGCAGTATTTT.

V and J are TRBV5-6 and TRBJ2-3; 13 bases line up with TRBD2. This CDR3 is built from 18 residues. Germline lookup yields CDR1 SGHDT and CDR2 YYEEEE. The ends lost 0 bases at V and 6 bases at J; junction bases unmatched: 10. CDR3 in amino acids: CASSLETSGGAAGDTQYF. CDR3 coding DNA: TGTGCCAGCAGCTTGGAAACTAGCGGGGGGGCCGCTGGTGATACGCAGTATTTT. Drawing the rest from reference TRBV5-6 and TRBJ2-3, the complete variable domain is DAGVTQSPTHLIKTRGQQVTLRCSPKSGHDTVSWYQQALGQGPQFIFQYYEEEERQRGNFPDRFSGHQFPNYSSELNVNALLLGDSALYLCASSLETSGGAAGDTQYFGPGTRLTVL.

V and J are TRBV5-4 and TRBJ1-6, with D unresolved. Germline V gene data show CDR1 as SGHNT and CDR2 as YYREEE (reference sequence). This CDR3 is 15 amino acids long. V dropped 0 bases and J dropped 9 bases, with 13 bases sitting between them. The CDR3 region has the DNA TGTGCCAGCAGCTTGGGCGGGGTCAGTAGTTCACCCCTCCACTTT. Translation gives CASSLGGVSSSPLHF.

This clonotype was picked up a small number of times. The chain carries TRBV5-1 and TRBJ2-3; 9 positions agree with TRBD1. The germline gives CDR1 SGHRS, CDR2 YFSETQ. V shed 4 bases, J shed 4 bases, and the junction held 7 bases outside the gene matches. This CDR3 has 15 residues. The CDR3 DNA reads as TGCGCCAGCAGCCAAAGCCGACAGGGGGCAGATACGCAGTATTTT. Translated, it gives CASSQSRQGADTQYF.

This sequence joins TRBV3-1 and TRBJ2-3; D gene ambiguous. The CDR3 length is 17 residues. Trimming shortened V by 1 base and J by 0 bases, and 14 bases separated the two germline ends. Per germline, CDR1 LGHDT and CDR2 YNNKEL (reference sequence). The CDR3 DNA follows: TGTGCCAGCAGCCAAGTTGGTGGAAGTACTAGCACAGATACGCAGTATTTT. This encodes CASSQVGGSTSTDTQYF.

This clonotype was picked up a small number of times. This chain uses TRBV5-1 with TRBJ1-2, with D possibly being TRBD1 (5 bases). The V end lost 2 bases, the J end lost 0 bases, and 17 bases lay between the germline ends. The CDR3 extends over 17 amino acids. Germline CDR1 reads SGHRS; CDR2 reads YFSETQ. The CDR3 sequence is CASSFSPGLSSNYGYTF. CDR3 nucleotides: TGCGCCAGCAGCTTTTCTCCAGGGCTCTCATCTAACTATGGCTACACCTTC.

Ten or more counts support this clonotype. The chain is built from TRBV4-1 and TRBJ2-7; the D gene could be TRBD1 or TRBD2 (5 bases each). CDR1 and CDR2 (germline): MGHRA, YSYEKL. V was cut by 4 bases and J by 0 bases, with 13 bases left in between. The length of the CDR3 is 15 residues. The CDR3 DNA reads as TGCGCCAGCAGCCCCATGGCAGGGAGCTCCTACGAGCAGTACTTC. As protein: CASSPMAGSSYEQYF.

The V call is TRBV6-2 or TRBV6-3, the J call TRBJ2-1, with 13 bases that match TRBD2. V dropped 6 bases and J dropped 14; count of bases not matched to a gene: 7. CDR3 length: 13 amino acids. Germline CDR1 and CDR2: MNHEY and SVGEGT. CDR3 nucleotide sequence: TGTGCCAGCAGGAGGACTAGCGGGGGAATGGAGTTCTTC. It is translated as CASRRTSGGMEFF.

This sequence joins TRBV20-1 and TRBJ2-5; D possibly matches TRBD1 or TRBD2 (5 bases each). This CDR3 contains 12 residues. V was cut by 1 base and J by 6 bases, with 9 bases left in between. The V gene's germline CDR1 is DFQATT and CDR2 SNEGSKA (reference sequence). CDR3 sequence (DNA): TGCAGTGCTAGAGGAGGGGAAAAGACCCAGTACTTC. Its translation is CSARGGEKTQYF.

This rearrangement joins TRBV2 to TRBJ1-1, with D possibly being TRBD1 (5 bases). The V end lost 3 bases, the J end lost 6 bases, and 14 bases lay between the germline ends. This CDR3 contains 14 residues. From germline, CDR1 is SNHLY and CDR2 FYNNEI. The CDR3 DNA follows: TGTGCCAGCAGTGACGACAGCCAAAGGTCTGAAGCTTTCTTT. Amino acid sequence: CASSDDSQRSEAFF.

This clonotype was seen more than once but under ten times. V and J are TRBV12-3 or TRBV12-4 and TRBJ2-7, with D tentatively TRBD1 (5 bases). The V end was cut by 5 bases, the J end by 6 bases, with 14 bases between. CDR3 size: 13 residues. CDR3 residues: CASSATLGVEQYF. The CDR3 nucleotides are TGTGCCAGCAGTGCCACCCTAGGGGTCGAGCAGTACTTC.